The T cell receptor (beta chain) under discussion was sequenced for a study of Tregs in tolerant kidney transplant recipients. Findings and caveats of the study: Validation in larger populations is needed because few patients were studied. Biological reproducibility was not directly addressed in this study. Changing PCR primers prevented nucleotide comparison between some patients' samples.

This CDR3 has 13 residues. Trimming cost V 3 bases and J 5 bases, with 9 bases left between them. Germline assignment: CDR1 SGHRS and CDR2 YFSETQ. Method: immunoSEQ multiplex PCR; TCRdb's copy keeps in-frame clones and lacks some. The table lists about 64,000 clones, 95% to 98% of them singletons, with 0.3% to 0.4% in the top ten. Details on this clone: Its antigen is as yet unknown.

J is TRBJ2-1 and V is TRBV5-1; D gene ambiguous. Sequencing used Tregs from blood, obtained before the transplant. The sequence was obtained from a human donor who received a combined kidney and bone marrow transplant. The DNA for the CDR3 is TGCGCCAGCAGCTCGAGGTTGGACAATGAGCAGTTCTTC. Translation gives CASSSRLDNEQFF.